This T cell receptor beta chain was recovered during a study of blood T cell repertoires in COVID-19. Using immunoSEQ multiplex PCR, the repertoire was profiled, and TCRdb retains in-frame clones only, with some absent. The table shows about 270,000 clones, with roughly 91% occurring only once. From germline, CDR1 is SGHVS and CDR2 FQNEAQ. The V segment lost 5 bases and the J segment 2 bases; nucleotides outside the gene matches: 9. The CDR3 spans 17 residues. Sequenced sample: PBMCs or T cells enriched from blood (not recorded which). The sequence came from a woman aged 60-75 years who had recovered from COVID-19. This chain links TRBV7-8 with TRBJ2-2, with TRBD1 matching over 9 bases. The CDR3 here is CASSLLSGQGNTGELFF. In DNA form, the CDR3 reads TGTGCCAGCAGCCTATTATCGGGACAGGGTAACACCGGGGAGCTGTTTTTT.